Reported below is one T cell receptor beta chain. Its antigen is unidentified. Genomic DNA of every subset was divided equally among multiple immunoSEQ plates. Profiled with immunoSEQ multiplex PCR; TCRdb holds only in-frame clones, not every one. Among approximately 2,000,000 clones listed, roughly 90% were seen once. This sample is drawn from a study of shared clonotypes between healthy human individuals. Study conclusions and caveats: Sharing across four donors was highest in naive CD4 (about 5%) and lowest in memory CD8 (around 0.4%). Larger estimated richness was generally recorded for naive subsets relative to memory subsets.

This CDR3 is built from 18 residues. The V and J ends lost 3 bases and 2 bases respectively, with 23 bases between them. CDR1 and CDR2 from the germline V gene are MDHEN and SYDVKM. Donation came from healthy HIV-negative adults that had no recent acute infections or vaccinations. The chain links TRBV28 to TRBJ2-7, with D possibly being TRBD1 (6 bases). Sequenced sample: naive CD4+ T cells from PBMCs. Indicated subset: CD45RA+ positively selected. The source is a man aged 18 to 30 in good health. Some clones in this sample may be carry-over from other donors' samples. DNA for the CDR3: TGTGCCAGCAGTTTTTTTGGCCAGGGGACGGCATCACCCTACGAGCAGTACTTC. Translating gives CASSFFGQGTASPYEQYF.